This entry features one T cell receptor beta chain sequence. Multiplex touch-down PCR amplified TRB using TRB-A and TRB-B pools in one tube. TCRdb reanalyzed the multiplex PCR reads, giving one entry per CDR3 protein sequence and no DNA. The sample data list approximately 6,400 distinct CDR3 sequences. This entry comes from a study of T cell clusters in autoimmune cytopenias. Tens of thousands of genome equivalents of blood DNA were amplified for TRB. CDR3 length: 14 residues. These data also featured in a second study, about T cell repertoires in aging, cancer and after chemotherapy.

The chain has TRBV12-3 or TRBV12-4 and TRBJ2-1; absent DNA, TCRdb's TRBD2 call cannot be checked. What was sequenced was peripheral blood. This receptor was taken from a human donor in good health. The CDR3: CASSPRALVNEQFF.